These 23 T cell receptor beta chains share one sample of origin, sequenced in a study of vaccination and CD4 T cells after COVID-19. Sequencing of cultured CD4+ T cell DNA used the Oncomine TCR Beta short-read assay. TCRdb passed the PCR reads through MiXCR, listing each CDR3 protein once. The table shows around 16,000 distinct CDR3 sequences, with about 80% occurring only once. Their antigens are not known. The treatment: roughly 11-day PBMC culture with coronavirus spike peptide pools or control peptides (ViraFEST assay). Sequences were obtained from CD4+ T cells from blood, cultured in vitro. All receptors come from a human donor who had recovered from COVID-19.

CDR3: CASLLQGAWVFYGYTF. Here the CDR3 DNA reads TGTGCCAGTTTGCTACAGGGGGCTTGGGTATTCTATGGCTACACCTTC. This chain links TRBV6-1 with TRBJ1-2; TRBD1 agrees at 9 bases. The V segment lost 9 bases and the J segment 4 bases; nucleotides outside the gene matches: 15. This CDR3 has 16 residues. Per the germline V gene, CDR1 is MNHNS and CDR2 is SASEGT.

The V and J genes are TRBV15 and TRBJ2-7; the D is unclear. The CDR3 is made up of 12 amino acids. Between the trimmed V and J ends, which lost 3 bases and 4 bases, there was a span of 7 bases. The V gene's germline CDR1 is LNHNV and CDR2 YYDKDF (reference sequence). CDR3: CATSRRGYEQYF. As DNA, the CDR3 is TGTGCCACCAGCAGGAGAGGATACGAGCAGTACTTC.

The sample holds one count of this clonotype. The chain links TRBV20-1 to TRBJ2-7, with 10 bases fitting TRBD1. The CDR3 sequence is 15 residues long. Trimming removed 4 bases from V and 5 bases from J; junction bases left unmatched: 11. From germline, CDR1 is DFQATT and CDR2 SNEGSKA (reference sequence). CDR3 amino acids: CSANDAGTGVHEQYF. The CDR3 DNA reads TGCAGTGCTAACGATGCCGGGACAGGGGTTCACGAGCAGTACTTC.

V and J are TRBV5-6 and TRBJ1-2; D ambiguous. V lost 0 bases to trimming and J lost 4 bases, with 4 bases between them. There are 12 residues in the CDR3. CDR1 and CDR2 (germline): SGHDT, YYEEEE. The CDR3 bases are TGTGCCAGCAGCTTGGACGTCTATGGCTACACCTTC. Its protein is CASSLDVYGYTF.

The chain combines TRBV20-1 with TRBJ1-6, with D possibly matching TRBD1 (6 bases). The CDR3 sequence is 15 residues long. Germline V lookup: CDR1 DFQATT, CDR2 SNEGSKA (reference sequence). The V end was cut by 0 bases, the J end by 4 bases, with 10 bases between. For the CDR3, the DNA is TGCAGTGCTAGAGACCAGACAGGTTATAATTCACCCCTCCACTTT. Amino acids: CSARDQTGYNSPLHF.

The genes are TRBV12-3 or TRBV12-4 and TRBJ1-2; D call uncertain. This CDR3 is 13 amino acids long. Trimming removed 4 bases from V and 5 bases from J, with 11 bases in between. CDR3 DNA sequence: TGTGCCAGCAGTTCCCTATCCCGGTATGGCTACACCTTC. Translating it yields CASSSLSRYGYTF.

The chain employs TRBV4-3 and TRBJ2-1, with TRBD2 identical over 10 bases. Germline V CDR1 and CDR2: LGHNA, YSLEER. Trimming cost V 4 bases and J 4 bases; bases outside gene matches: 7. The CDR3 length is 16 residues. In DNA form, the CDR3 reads TGCGCCAGCAGCCTTACAGCGGGAGGGAGATACAATGAGCAGTTCTTC. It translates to CASSLTAGGRYNEQFF.

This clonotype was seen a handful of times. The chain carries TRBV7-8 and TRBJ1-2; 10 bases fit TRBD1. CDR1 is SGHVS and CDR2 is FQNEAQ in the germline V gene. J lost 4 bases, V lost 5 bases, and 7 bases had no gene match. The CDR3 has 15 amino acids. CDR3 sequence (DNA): TGTGCCAGCAGCACCCGGACAGGGGGAATCTATGGCTACACCTTC. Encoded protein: CASSTRTGGIYGYTF.

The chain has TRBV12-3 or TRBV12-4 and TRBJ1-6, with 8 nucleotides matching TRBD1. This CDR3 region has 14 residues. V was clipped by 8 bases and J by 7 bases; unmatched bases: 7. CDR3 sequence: CASAVDRGNSPLHF. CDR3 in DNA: TGTGCCAGCGCCGTCGACAGGGGAAATTCACCCCTCCACTTT.

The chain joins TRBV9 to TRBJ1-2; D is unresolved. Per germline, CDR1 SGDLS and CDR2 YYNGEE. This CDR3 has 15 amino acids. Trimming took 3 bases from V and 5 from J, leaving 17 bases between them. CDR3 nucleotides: TGTGCCAGCAGCGGTGGCCCCCGCTCTACGTATGGCTACACCTTC. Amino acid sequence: CASSGGPRSTYGYTF. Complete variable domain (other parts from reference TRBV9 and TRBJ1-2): DSGVTQTPKHLITATGQRVTLRCSPRSGDLSVYWYQQSLDQGLQFLIQYYNGEERAKGNILERFSAQQFPDLHSELNLSSLELGDSALYFCASSGGPRSTYGYTFGSGTRLTVV.

CDR3 sequence reads: CASSPRSSGYYEQYF. Here the CDR3 DNA reads TGTGCCAGCAGTCCCCGATCTAGCGGATACTACGAGCAGTACTTC. This chain connects TRBV28 to TRBJ2-7; TRBD2 aligns across 7 bases. Looked up from germline, CDR1 is MDHEN and CDR2 is SYDVKM. The CDR3 runs to 15 residues. Trimming removed 5 bases from V and 3 bases from J; junction bases left unmatched: 10.

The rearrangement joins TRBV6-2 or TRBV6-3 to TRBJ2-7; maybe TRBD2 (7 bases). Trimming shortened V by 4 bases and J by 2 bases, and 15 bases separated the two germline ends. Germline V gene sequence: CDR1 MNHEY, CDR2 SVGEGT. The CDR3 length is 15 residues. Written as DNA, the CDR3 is TGTGCCAGCAGTTCCTCGGGGGGCGGAACCTACGAGCAGTACTTC. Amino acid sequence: CASSSSGGGTYEQYF.

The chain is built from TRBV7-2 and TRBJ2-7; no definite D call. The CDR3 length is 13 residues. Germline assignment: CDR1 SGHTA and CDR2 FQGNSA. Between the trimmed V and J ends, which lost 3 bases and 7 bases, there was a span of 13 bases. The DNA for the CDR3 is TGTGCCAGCAGCTTCGGCCCCGTTGAGGAGCAGTACTTC. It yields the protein CASSFGPVEEQYF.

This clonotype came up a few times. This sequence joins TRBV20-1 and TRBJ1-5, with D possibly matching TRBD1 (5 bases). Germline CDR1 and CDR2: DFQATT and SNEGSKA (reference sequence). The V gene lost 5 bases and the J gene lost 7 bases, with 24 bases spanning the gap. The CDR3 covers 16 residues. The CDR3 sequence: CSADLPGRLFGQPQHF. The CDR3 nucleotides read TGCAGTGCTGATCTTCCGGGACGGTTATTTGGACAGCCCCAGCATTTT.

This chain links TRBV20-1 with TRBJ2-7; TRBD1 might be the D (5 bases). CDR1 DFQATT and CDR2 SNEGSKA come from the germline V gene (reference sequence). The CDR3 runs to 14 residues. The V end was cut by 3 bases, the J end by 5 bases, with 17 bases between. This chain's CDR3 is CSASSGRTTHEQYF. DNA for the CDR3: TGCAGTGCTAGTTCGGGTAGGACAACCCACGAGCAGTACTTC.

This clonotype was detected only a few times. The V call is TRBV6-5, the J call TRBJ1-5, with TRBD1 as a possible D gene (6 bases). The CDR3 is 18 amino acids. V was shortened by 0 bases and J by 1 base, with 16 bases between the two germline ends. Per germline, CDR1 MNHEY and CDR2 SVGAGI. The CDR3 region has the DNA TGTGCCAGCAGTTACTCGGGTCCAGGCAGGGGAAGCAATCAGCCCCAGCATTTT. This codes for CASSYSGPGRGSNQPQHF.

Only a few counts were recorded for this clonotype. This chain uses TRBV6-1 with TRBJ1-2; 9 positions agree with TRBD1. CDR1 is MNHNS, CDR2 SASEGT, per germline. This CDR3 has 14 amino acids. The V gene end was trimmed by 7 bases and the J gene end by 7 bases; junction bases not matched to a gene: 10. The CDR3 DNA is TGTGCCAGCACCCTAGGGACAGGGTTTTTTGGCTACACCTTC. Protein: CASTLGTGFFGYTF.

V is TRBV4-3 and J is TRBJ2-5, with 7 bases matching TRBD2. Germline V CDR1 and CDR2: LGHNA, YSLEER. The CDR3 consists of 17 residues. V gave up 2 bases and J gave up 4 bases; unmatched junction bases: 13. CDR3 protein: CASSQSGLTGRRETQYF. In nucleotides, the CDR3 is TGCGCCAGCAGCCAATCGGGACTAACGGGGCGCCGAGAGACCCAGTACTTC.

The CDR3 reads CASRIRIGGNAEAFF. In DNA form, the CDR3 reads TGTGCCAGCAGGATACGGATAGGGGGCAATGCTGAAGCTTTCTTT. The chain couples TRBV6-1 to TRBJ1-1; 7 bases are a match to TRBD1. The CDR3 spans 15 residues. V was pared by 6 bases and J by 6 bases, with 13 bases of the junction left unmatched. Germline CDR1 MNHNS, CDR2 SASEGT.

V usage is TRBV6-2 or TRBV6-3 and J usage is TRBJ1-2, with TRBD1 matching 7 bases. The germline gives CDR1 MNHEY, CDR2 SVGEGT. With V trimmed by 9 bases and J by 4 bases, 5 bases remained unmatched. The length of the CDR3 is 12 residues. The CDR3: CASRDSPYGYTF. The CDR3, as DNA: TGTGCCAGTCGGGACAGCCCCTATGGCTACACCTTC.

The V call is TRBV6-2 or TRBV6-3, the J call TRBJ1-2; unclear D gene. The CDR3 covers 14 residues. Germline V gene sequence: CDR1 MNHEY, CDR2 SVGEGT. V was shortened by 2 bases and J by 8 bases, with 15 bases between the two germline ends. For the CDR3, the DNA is TGTGCCAGCAGTTACATATCTACGGTATTGGGCTACACCTTC. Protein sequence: CASSYISTVLGYTF.

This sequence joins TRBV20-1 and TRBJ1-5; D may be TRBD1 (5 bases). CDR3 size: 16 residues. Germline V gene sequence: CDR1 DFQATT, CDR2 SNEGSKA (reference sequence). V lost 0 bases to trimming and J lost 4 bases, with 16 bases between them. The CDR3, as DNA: TGCAGTGCTAGAGATCGGGGGAGGGCTAGGAATCAGCCCCAGCATTTT. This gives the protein CSARDRGRARNQPQHF.

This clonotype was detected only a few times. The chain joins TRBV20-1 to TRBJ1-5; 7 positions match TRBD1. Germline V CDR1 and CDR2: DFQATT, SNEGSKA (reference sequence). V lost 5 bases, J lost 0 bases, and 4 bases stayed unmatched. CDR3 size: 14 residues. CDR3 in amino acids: CSAGRQGSNQPQHF. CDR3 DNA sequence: TGCAGTGCTGGAAGACAGGGTAGCAATCAGCCCCAGCATTTT.